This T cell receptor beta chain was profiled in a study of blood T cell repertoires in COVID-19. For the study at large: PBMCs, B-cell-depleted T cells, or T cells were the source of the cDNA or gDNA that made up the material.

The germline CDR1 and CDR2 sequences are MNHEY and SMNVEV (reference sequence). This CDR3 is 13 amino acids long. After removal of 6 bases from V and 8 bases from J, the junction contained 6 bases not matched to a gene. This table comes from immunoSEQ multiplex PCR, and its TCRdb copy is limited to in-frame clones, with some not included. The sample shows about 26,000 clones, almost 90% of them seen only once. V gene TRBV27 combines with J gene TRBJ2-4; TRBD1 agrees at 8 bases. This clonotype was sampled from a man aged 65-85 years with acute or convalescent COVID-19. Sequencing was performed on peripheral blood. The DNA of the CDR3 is TGTGCCAGCAGAGACAGGGGTATCGACATTCAGTACTTC. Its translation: CASRDRGIDIQYF.